This TCR beta chain originates from a study of cytomegalovirus exposure and HLA in healthy donors. Findings of the study overall: In a later analysis, most CMV-associated TCR beta chains appeared HLA-restricted. A later analysis associated 15,000 to 20,000 TCR beta sequences with HLA alleles at a 0.05 false discovery rate.

60 Vbeta and 13 Jbeta primers were used in PCR. The authors' processing: It was a later analysis that counted approximately 81 million unique TCR beta chains, of which roughly 11 million were shared. Clones were read by immunoSEQ multiplex PCR, and TCRdb kept only the in-frame ones, dropping some. The V and J calls and the clone size are those of that table, but D and trimming were determined from the DNA. The table includes some 130,000 clones, 80% detected once. Germline V gene sequence: CDR1 WSHSY, CDR2 SAAADI. V lost 6 bases, J lost 2 bases, and 6 bases stayed unmatched. This CDR3 comprises 14 residues. In its sample, this clone was seen once. Its target is unknown.

This rearrangement joins TRBV10-2 to TRBJ2-7; 8 bases agree with TRBD2. This TCR was sampled from a man aged 30-40 years in good health. Sequencing used PBMCs. CDR3 in DNA: TGCGCCAGCAGCCCTCCGGGACTAGCCTACGAGCAGTACTTC. This gives the protein CASSPPGLAYEQYF.